The clone carrying this TCR beta chain was found once. Its specificity is not known. This entry belongs to a study of cytomegalovirus exposure and HLA in healthy donors. Healthy donors of bone marrow made up the group. Whole-study findings and limits: In an earlier analysis, most TCR beta V segments were productive about 87% or about 30% of the time. Reportedly, fewer N-insertions than the approximately 700-donor mean appeared in an Asian-associated ancestry cluster in a later analysis.

The germline gives CDR1 KGHSH, CDR2 LQKENI. The CDR3 is made up of 13 amino acids. Trimming took 2 bases from V and 4 from J, leaving 8 bases between them. PCR was performed using 60 Vbeta and 13 Jbeta primers. Repertoires were generated with immunoSEQ multiplex PCR, while TCRdb's copy carries only in-frame clones and drops some. Here the sample spans under 150,000 clones, 77% being singletons. This receptor was taken from a woman between 50 and 59 years old in good health and CMV-seronegative. The chain recombines TRBV18 with TRBJ1-2; D is possibly TRBD1 (5 bases). The sample consisted of PBMCs. The CDR3: CASSPDRTYGYTF. The CDR3 region has the DNA TGTGCCAGCTCACCAGACAGAACCTATGGCTACACCTTC.